The text below deals with one TCR beta chain. In the source study's methods: The authors estimated nucleated cell counts from reference gene primer amplification. TCRdb's table, derived via immunoSEQ multiplex PCR, lists solely in-frame clones and lacks some. The D gene and trimming were derived from the DNA, and the V and J assignments and clone size from that table. Of roughly 230,000 clones detected, roughly 80% appear once; the ten largest clones hold approximately 4.4%. The CDR3 extends over 14 amino acids. Germline V gene lookup returns CDR1 LNHDA and CDR2 SQIVND (reference sequence). Trimming cost V 3 bases and J 5 bases, with 10 bases left between them. The data belong to a study of blood T cell repertoires in COVID-19. Turning to the study itself: The United States, Italy and Spain provided the acute and convalescent COVID-19 samples. Sample material is recorded as cDNA or gDNA derived from T cells, B-cell-depleted T cells, or PBMCs.

Sequencing was done on a sample of peripheral blood. The receptor's source is a man between 45 and 60 years old with active or convalescent COVID-19. This rearrangement joins TRBV19 to TRBJ1-4; tentatively, D is TRBD1 (5 bases). The CDR3 is CASSISTDNEKLFF. CDR3 DNA: TGTGCCAGTAGTATCTCGACAGACAATGAAAAACTGTTTTTT.